This is a list of T cell receptor beta chains from one sample in a study of siplizumab effects on memory and regulatory T cells. Produced via immunoSEQ multiplex PCR; TCRdb's table is partial and in-frame only. There are about 100,000 clones in the sample; about 90% occur only once, and 0.85% to 1.2% lies in the top ten. The sequenced sample consisted of CD4+ T cells sorted from blood. Receptors originate from a human donor in good health. The conserved cysteine and the conserved F or W are not part of the CDR3 here. Only part of the rows carry a size: once, few, many, or a class if the clone is expanded.

V gene: TRBV28
clone size: -
CDR3 protein: ATRRTDTQY

V gene: TRBV5-4
clone size: -
CDR3 protein: ASSLMDGGTDTQY

V gene: TRBV28
clone size: -
CDR3 protein: ASSLMGAANEKLF

V gene: TRBV21-1
clone size: few
CDR3 protein: ASDRGGQPQH

V gene: TRBV6-1
clone size: -
CDR3 protein: ASSVKREAF

V gene: TRBV7-9
clone size: once
CDR3 protein: ASSRENYGYT

V gene: TRBV7-2
clone size: -
CDR3 protein: ASSLVRSSYNEQF

V gene: TRBV7-9
clone size: once
CDR3 protein: ASSSGTYNTGELF

V gene: TRBV29-1
clone size: -
CDR3 protein: SAKTSGRNYEQY

V gene: TRBV11-3
clone size: -
CDR3 protein: ASSLSRGVSQTGELF

V gene: TRBV5-1
clone size: -
CDR3 protein: ASSEARDSATNEKLF

V gene: TRBV19
clone size: -
CDR3 protein: ASSISMGGAGELF

V gene: TRBV11-2
clone size: -
CDR3 protein: ASGPKYYEQY

V gene: TRBV10-2
clone size: once
CDR3 protein: ASLASGRNEQY

V gene: TRBV6-1
clone size: -
CDR3 protein: ASSAGFTGELF

V gene: TRBV6-5
clone size: -
CDR3 protein: ASSYGLTELTEAF

V gene: TRBV6-1
clone size: -
CDR3 protein: ASRNTNGQNTEAF

V gene: TRBV30
clone size: -
CDR3 protein: AWSVRNTDTQY

V gene: TRBV5-4
clone size: -
CDR3 protein: ASSLEENTEAF

V gene: TRBV18
clone size: once
CDR3 protein: ASSPQGAVGTGELF

V gene: TRBV19
clone size: -
CDR3 protein: ASSIADRGPYEQY

V gene: TRBV13
clone size: once
CDR3 protein: ASSLGGRYEQY

V gene: TRBV28
clone size: once
CDR3 protein: ASRGRNYGYT

V gene: TRBV11-2
clone size: -
CDR3 protein: ASSQRDRSYEQY

V gene: TRBV5-6
clone size: -
CDR3 protein: AWGLAGSADTQY

V gene: TRBV5-4
clone size: -
CDR3 protein: ASSSSRDRNEKLF

V gene: TRBV6-5
clone size: -
CDR3 protein: ASSRGASNTEAF

V gene: TRBV6-1
clone size: -
CDR3 protein: ASRRGDNQPQH

V gene: TRBV29-1
clone size: -
CDR3 protein: SVEVYNEQF

V gene: TRBV27
clone size: few
CDR3 protein: ASRRTSGTDTQY

V gene: TRBV4-1
clone size: -
CDR3 protein: ASSQVGTGYNEQF

V gene: TRBV7-9
clone size: -
CDR3 protein: ASTRREINSYEQY

V gene: TRBV4-1
clone size: -
CDR3 protein: ASSRMFSGNTIY

V gene: TRBV5-8
clone size: -
CDR3 protein: ASTYRGRDTEAF

V gene: TRBV6-5
clone size: -
CDR3 protein: ASSRTGPYGYT

V gene: TRBV5-1
clone size: -
CDR3 protein: ASSADSPEAF

V gene: TRBV27
clone size: -
CDR3 protein: ASRRTTLTSTDTQY

V gene: TRBV6-5
clone size: -
CDR3 protein: ASRSDRGGTDTQY

V gene: TRBV5-1
clone size: many
CDR3 protein: ASSQTTGEKLF

V gene: TRBV28
clone size: -
CDR3 protein: ASRSSGTRSEQF

V gene: TRBV9
clone size: -
CDR3 protein: ASSVGGTDTQY

V gene: TRBV4-1
clone size: few
CDR3 protein: ASSQAYGRSGELF

V gene: TRBV28
clone size: -
CDR3 protein: ASSFSISGTGQYYEQY

V gene: TRBV11-2
clone size: -
CDR3 protein: ASSPSRGQGYTEAF

V gene: TRBV5-1
clone size: -
CDR3 protein: ASSRTGEGTDTQY

V gene: TRBV30
clone size: -
CDR3 protein: AWSYGGNGNTIY

V gene: TRBV6-5
clone size: -
CDR3 protein: ASTRGDTEAF

V gene: TRBV4-1
clone size: -
CDR3 protein: ASSQVNGLYGYT

V gene: TRBV23-1
clone size: -
CDR3 protein: ASSQSRVLPGQLPYPSGANVLT

V gene: TRBV30
clone size: -
CDR3 protein: AWSVRLGEQF

V gene: TRBV18
clone size: -
CDR3 protein: ASSRGGSSYEQY

V gene: TRBV27
clone size: -
CDR3 protein: ASSKGTGGKERQY

V gene: TRBV27
clone size: once
CDR3 protein: ASSRDRVNGYT

V gene: TRBV6-1
clone size: -
CDR3 protein: ASSAQTRTGELF

V gene: TRBV7-9
clone size: -
CDR3 protein: ASSLTGGVNEQF

V gene: TRBV11-3
clone size: -
CDR3 protein: ASSLSIAGVNEQY

V gene: TRBV4-2
clone size: -
CDR3 protein: ASSQDRVERESYEQY